The clone carrying this T cell receptor (beta chain) was seen only once. The source of the sample is a study of blood T cell repertoires in COVID-19. Study context: COVID-19 samples, acute and convalescent, were from the United States, Italy and Spain. From T cells, B-cell-depleted T cells, or PBMCs came the material, which was cDNA or gDNA.

In the original processing: The assay estimated nucleated cells by amplifying reference gene primers. Here immunoSEQ multiplex PCR was the method, and the copy in TCRdb shows in-frame clones only, minus some. That table is the source of V, J and clone size, and D and trimming were worked out from the DNA. The sample shows some 200,000 clones, around nine tenths of them seen only once. From germline, CDR1 is SGHTA and CDR2 FQGNSA. The J segment lost 0 bases and the V segment lost 6 bases, leaving 5 bases of the junction unmatched. The CDR3 spans 15 residues. The rearrangement joins TRBV7-2 to TRBJ2-1; 7 nucleotides line up with TRBD2. Sequencing used peripheral blood. The sequence was collected from a man aged 40-55 years with active or convalescent COVID-19. CDR3 sequence (DNA): TGTGCCAGCAGAGGCGGGGGACCCTCCTACAATGAGCAGTTCTTC. The encoded protein is CASRGGGPSYNEQFF.